These T cell receptor beta chains were read from a single sample in a study of blood T cell repertoires in COVID-19. Produced via immunoSEQ multiplex PCR; TCRdb's table is partial and in-frame only. The table has some 410,000 clones, 88% seen once. Sequencing used PBMCs or T cells enriched from blood (not recorded which). These receptors were taken from a woman in her twenties or thirties with acute COVID-19. CDR3s include the opening cysteine and the closing phenylalanine or tryptophan.

J	V	CDR3
TRBJ2-1	TRBV9	CASSVGFSPGEQFF
TRBJ1-3	TRBV3-1/TRBV3-2	CASSSLTGLGNTIYF
TRBJ2-4	TRBV4-3	CASSQDTGGSKNIQYF
TRBJ1-1	TRBV6-5	CAISGMNTEAFF
TRBJ1-6	TRBV3-1/TRBV3-2	CASRTGGGSPLHF
TRBJ2-3	TRBV18	CASSRLLQGGGTQYF
TRBJ2-1	TRBV19	CASTLRGGGRYNEQFF
TRBJ1-2	TRBV2	CASSIGQGYGYTF
TRBJ2-1	TRBV6-2/TRBV6-3	CASSYSGLAGPSYNEQFF
TRBJ1-3	TRBV11-2	CASSLRGQPVDTIYF
TRBJ1-1	TRBV7-3	CASSPRLSGMNTEAFF
TRBJ1-1	TRBV18	CASSPGTGTDTEAFF
TRBJ1-2	TRBV7-3	CASSIDRNYGYTF
TRBJ2-1	TRBV5-1	CASSPRGLEQFF
TRBJ2-3	TRBV12-5	CASGFLDTQYF